This T cell receptor (beta chain) comes out of a study of blood T cells in healthy people across ages. Findings and caveats of the study: While age rose, TCR beta diversity per million T cells dropped in a roughly linear way. Expanded clonotype changes were possibly confounded by unknown donor CMV status.

Germline V gives CDR1 MNHEY, CDR2 SMNVEV (reference sequence). V lost 5 bases, J lost 10 bases, and 20 bases lay in between. This CDR3 has 15 amino acids. Collection of 8.5 to 10 milliliters of peripheral blood was performed for each donor. The amount of total RNA extracted per sample was at least 5 micrograms. This clonotype has a single count. Its cognate antigen is unknown. A second about 6 to 11 cycle PCR used barcoded and J-beta primers. In TCRdb, the 5' RACE reads were re-called with MiXCR into one record per CDR3 protein. This sample has about 1.4 million distinct CDR3 sequences, with 59% found just once.

Material: blood. V is TRBV27 and J is TRBJ1-4; D gene unclear. This TCR was sampled from a man between 18 and 29 years old in good health. CDR3 DNA: TGTGCCAGCAGTATAGGGAGGGTTTTTGGTGGAAAACTGTTTTTT. This gives the protein CASSIGRVFGGKLFF.